Presented here are 18 T cell receptor beta chains from one specimen sequenced in a study of Ad26.COV2.S vaccination and SARS-CoV-2 variants. Treatment here: around 19 received Ad26.COV2.S at low or high dose, single or two shots; five or six received placebo; per-sample allocation not given. Sampling happened 63 days after the first vaccine or placebo injection. TCRdb keeps only in-frame clones here, not all; method: immunoSEQ multiplex PCR. The repertoire holds 350,000 to 600,000 clones, with 89% as singletons. Source: peripheral blood, taken in a trial of Ad26.COV2.S vaccine versus placebo. These receptors came from a person aged 18 to 59 who received the Ad26.COV2.S COVID-19 vaccine or a placebo.

The rearrangement uses TRBV4-2 and TRBJ2-7, with TRBD2 matching over 12 bases. The V gene end was trimmed by 0 bases and the J gene end by 6 bases; junction bases not matched to a gene: 6. This CDR3 comprises 16 residues. The germline CDR1 and CDR2 sequences are LGHNA and YNFKEQ. DNA of the CDR3: TGTGCCAGCAGCCAAGATCTAGCGGGAGGGCCAGGCGAGCAGTACTTC. Encoded protein: CASSQDLAGGPGEQYF.

Only one count was recorded for this clone. The V gene is TRBV19, the J gene TRBJ2-7; 11 positions agree with TRBD1. The ends lost 5 bases at V and 5 bases at J; junction bases unmatched: 5. CDR1 LNHDA and CDR2 SQIVND come from the germline V gene (reference sequence). The CDR3 contains 14 residues. The CDR3 reads CASSAGQGANEQYF. Written as DNA, the CDR3 is TGTGCCAGTAGTGCCGGACAGGGGGCGAACGAGCAGTACTTC.

The chain uses TRBV19 and TRBJ1-5; perhaps TRBD1 as D (5 bases). Germline-derived CDR1 and CDR2 are LNHDA and SQIVND (reference sequence). This CDR3 comprises 15 residues. Between the trimmed V and J ends, which lost 5 bases and 5 bases, there was a span of 16 bases. The DNA of the CDR3 is TGTGCCAGTAGTCCCCATGTTGGCAGGGATCAGCCCCAGCATTTT. Translating it yields CASSPHVGRDQPQHF.

The CDR3 bases are TGTGCCAGTAGTACTACCGGGACTACTTCAACTAATGAAAAACTGTTTTTT. Translated, it gives CASSTTGTTSTNEKLFF. The chain has TRBV19 and TRBJ1-4, with TRBD1 as a possible D gene (5 bases). This CDR3 spans 17 amino acids. The V gene's germline CDR1 is LNHDA and CDR2 SQIVND (reference sequence). V lost 4 bases and J 0 bases, leaving 15 bases between the germline ends.

The chain links TRBV9 to TRBJ2-3, with D possibly TRBD2 on 7 matching bases. Trimming shortened V by 0 bases and J by 4 bases, and 15 bases separated the two germline ends. Looked up from germline, CDR1 is SGDLS and CDR2 is YYNGEE. This CDR3 is 16 amino acids long. CDR3 residues: CASSVEGGRSSDTQYF. CDR3 coding DNA: TGTGCCAGCAGCGTAGAGGGGGGGAGAAGCTCAGATACGCAGTATTTT.

The chain joins TRBV30 to TRBJ2-5, with D possibly being TRBD1 (5 bases). V lost 4 bases, J lost 5 bases, and 20 bases lay in between. This CDR3 has 15 amino acids. Germline V gene lookup returns CDR1 GTSNPN and CDR2 SVGIG (reference sequence). The DNA of the CDR3 is TGTGCCTGGAAAGGGGCCAACACAGGTCGGGAGACCCAGTACTTC. Translating it yields CAWKGANTGRETQYF. The whole variable domain, remainder taken from reference TRBV30 and TRBJ2-5, is SQTIHQWPATLVQPVGSPLSLECTVEGTSNPNLYWYRQAAGRGLQLLFYSVGIGQISSEVPQNLSASRPQDRQFILSSKKLLLSDSGFYLCAWKGANTGRETQYFGPGTRLLVL.

The V and J genes are TRBV24-1 and TRBJ2-1; 7 bases match TRBD1. Germline CDR1 and CDR2: KGHDR and SFDVKD. This CDR3 is built from 14 residues. With 5 bases clipped from V and 8 bases from J, the junction kept 8 bases outside the gene matches. As DNA, the CDR3 is TGTGCCACCAGTGGTTGGCTAGGGGGCGATGAGCAGTTCTTC. This translates into CATSGWLGGDEQFF.

This clone has only one observation. This chain links TRBV28 with TRBJ2-3; D perhaps matches TRBD2 (6 bases). CDR3 size: 14 residues. The V gene's germline CDR1 is MDHEN and CDR2 SYDVKM. CDR3 sequence: CATRRGRGTDTQYF. CDR3 DNA sequence: TGTGCGACCAGGAGGGGCCGGGGTACAGATACGCAGTATTTT.

The J gene is TRBJ1-1, the V gene TRBV27, with D unclear. CDR1 is MNHEY and CDR2 is SMNVEV in the germline V gene (reference sequence). Trimming shortened V by 2 bases and J by 0 bases, and 7 bases separated the two germline ends. The CDR3 loop spans 14 amino acids. CDR3 DNA sequence: TGTGCCAGCAGTTTAGCCCAAATGAACACTGAAGCTTTCTTT. This gives the protein CASSLAQMNTEAFF.

J is TRBJ1-2 and V is TRBV28, with unresolved D. The CDR3 sequence is 16 residues long. The germline V and J ends were trimmed by 6 bases and 3 bases, with 20 bases remaining between them. Germline V gene lookup returns CDR1 MDHEN and CDR2 SYDVKM. DNA of the CDR3: TGTGCCAGCAGCACTCCAACGGGTAACGGAGACTATGGCTACACCTTC. It encodes CASSTPTGNGDYGYTF.

To note about this clone: The sample carries other DNA sequences with the same CDR3. The rearrangement uses TRBV5-1 and TRBJ2-2; D gene uncertain. Germline V gives CDR1 SGHRS, CDR2 YFSETQ. The CDR3 is made up of 14 amino acids. V lost 0 bases, J lost 1 base, and 4 bases lay in between. The CDR3 DNA sequence: TGCGCCAGCAGCTTGGGCGGGAACACCGGGGAGCTGTTTTTT. Protein product: CASSLGGNTGELFF.

The chain has TRBV6-1 and TRBJ1-4, with 9 bases fitting TRBD1. This CDR3 is built from 17 residues. CDR1 is MNHNS and CDR2 is SASEGT in the germline V gene. The V gene end was trimmed by 4 bases and the J gene end by 0 bases; junction bases not matched to a gene: 6. CDR3 bases: TGTGCCAGCAGTGGGGGACAGGGAATAACAACTAATGAAAAACTGTTTTTT. It codes for CASSGGQGITTNEKLFF.

V is TRBV28 and J is TRBJ1-4, with unresolved D. The CDR3 sequence is 11 residues long. V was pared by 4 bases and J by 15 bases, with 12 bases between. In germline, CDR1 is MDHEN, CDR2 SYDVKM. CDR3 sequence: CASSSESRVFF. The CDR3 bases are TGTGCCAGCAGTTCTGAGTCGAGGGTGTTTTTT.

In its sample, this clone was seen once. The chain uses TRBV7-9 and TRBJ2-1, with D maybe TRBD2 (6 bases). Trimming cost V 7 bases and J 0 bases, with 13 bases left between them. The CDR3 runs to 15 residues. Germline values: CDR1 SEHNR, CDR2 FQNEAQ (reference sequence). The CDR3 region is CASTLSGTSYNEQFF. The CDR3 bases are TGTGCCAGCACCCTTAGCGGAACCTCCTACAATGAGCAGTTCTTC. Complete variable domain (other parts from reference TRBV7-9 and TRBJ2-1): DTGVSQNPRHKITKRGQNVTFRCDPISEHNRLYWYRQTLGQGPEFLTYFQNEAQLEKSRLLSDRFSAERPKGSFSTLEIQRTEQGDSAMYLCASTLSGTSYNEQFFGPGTRLTVL.

In nucleotides, the CDR3 is TGTGCCAGCAGCTTATCGGCGCCGAGCCCCGCTAACTATGGCTACACCTTC. Translating it yields CASSLSAPSPANYGYTF. The V gene is TRBV7-8, the J gene TRBJ1-2; D remains ambiguous. This CDR3 has 17 residues. The ends were cut back, 2 bases at V and 0 bases at J, with 16 bases in the middle. Germline V gene data show CDR1 as SGHVS and CDR2 as FQNEAQ.

The chain carries TRBV7-9 and TRBJ1-1; D not resolved. There are 15 residues in the CDR3. Germline V CDR1 and CDR2: SEHNR, FQNEAQ (reference sequence). Trimming removed 5 bases from V and 6 bases from J, with 19 bases in between. CDR3 protein: CASSPSGPAGSEAFF. CDR3 nucleotides: TGTGCCAGCAGCCCCTCGGGTCCGGCGGGGTCTGAAGCTTTCTTT.

The genes are TRBV5-1 and TRBJ2-7; TRBD1 aligns across 9 bases. V was pared by 4 bases and J by 5 bases, with 7 bases of the junction left unmatched. CDR1 and CDR2 (germline): SGHRS, YFSETQ. The CDR3 extends over 14 amino acids. DNA for the CDR3: TGCGCCAGCAGCCGACAAACAGGGGGCCACGAGCAGTACTTC. Protein: CASSRQTGGHEQYF.

CDR3 coding DNA: TGTGCCAGCAGCTTAGCTCGGGGTAGCGGCTACGAGCAGTACTTC. It translates to CASSLARGSGYEQYF. The chain combines TRBV7-2 with TRBJ2-7; D might be TRBD2 (6 bases). Germline-derived CDR1 and CDR2 are SGHTA and FQGNSA. CDR3 length: 15 residues. V was clipped by 0 bases and J by 3 bases, with 12 bases between them.